Listed below are T cell receptor beta chains from one sample, sequenced in a study of T cell repertoires in cytomegalovirus infection. TCRdb reanalysed the reads using MiXCR and keeps one entry per CDR3 protein. Altogether some 300,000 distinct CDR3 sequences are present, roughly a tenth being singletons, with the ten largest covering around 2.5%. The source material was PBMCs. All receptors derive from a human donor in good health (CMV status not recorded). Some clones in this sample may be carry-over from other donors' samples. CDR3s include the opening cysteine and the closing phenylalanine or tryptophan. The D gene is left open where the match is weak. Some rows mark clone size as missing; the rest say once, few, many or name a class of expanded clone.

clone size: few; D gene: -; J gene: TRBJ1-2; V gene: TRBV9; CDR3 protein: CASSAPMGTELTNYGYTF; CDR3 DNA: TGTGCCAGCAGCGCCCCTATGGGGACGGAACTCACTAACTATGGCTACACCTTC
clone size: many; D gene: TRBD1; J gene: TRBJ2-3; V gene: TRBV7-2; CDR3 protein: CASSFNRGADTQYF; CDR3 DNA: TGTGCCAGCAGCTTCAACAGGGGGGCAGATACGCAGTATTTT
clone size: few; D gene: -; J gene: TRBJ1-2; V gene: TRBV28; CDR3 protein: CASTNGRASWDYGYTF; CDR3 DNA: TGTGCCAGCACCAACGGTCGGGCCTCCTGGGACTATGGCTACACCTTC
clone size: many; D gene: -; J gene: TRBJ1-4; V gene: TRBV15; CDR3 protein: CATSRRTANEKLFF; CDR3 DNA: TGTGCCACCAGCAGGCGGACAGCTAATGAAAAACTGTTTTTT
clone size: many; D gene: TRBD2; J gene: TRBJ2-5; V gene: TRBV7-2; CDR3 protein: CASRPSSGGRGTQYF; CDR3 DNA: TGTGCCAGCAGACCTTCTAGCGGGGGCCGGGGGACCCAGTACTTC
clone size: many; D gene: TRBD2; J gene: TRBJ2-1; V gene: TRBV15; CDR3 protein: CATSRGPQGLAGNGNEQFF; CDR3 DNA: TGTGCCACCAGCAGAGGGCCTCAGGGGCTAGCGGGGAACGGCAATGAGCAGTTCTTC
clone size: few; D gene: TRBD1; J gene: TRBJ1-6; V gene: TRBV20-1; CDR3 protein: CSAALRDRDSPLHF; CDR3 DNA: TGCAGTGCTGCACTCCGGGACAGGGATTCACCCCTCCACTTT
clone size: many; D gene: -; J gene: TRBJ2-5; V gene: TRBV5-1; CDR3 protein: CASSLGRRDQETQYF; CDR3 DNA: TGCGCCAGCAGCTTGGGTCGGCGGGACCAAGAGACCCAGTACTTC
clone size: many; D gene: -; J gene: TRBJ2-3; V gene: TRBV28; CDR3 protein: CASSFPLGRPTDTQYF; CDR3 DNA: TGTGCCAGCAGTTTCCCTTTGGGGCGACCCACAGATACGCAGTATTTT
clone size: many; D gene: TRBD1; J gene: TRBJ1-1; V gene: TRBV29-1; CDR3 protein: CSVDRGRTEAFF; CDR3 DNA: TGCAGCGTAGACAGGGGGAGAACTGAAGCTTTCTTT
clone size: few; D gene: -; J gene: TRBJ2-7; V gene: TRBV29-1; CDR3 protein: CSVERGGGAAYEQYF; CDR3 DNA: TGCAGCGTTGAGCGAGGGGGGGGGGCCGCCTACGAGCAGTACTTC
clone size: once; D gene: TRBD2; J gene: TRBJ2-3; V gene: TRBV5-1; CDR3 protein: CASTPSGGVRDTQYF; CDR3 DNA: TGCGCCAGCACCCCTAGCGGGGGGGTTAGAGATACGCAGTATTTT
clone size: many; D gene: TRBD1; J gene: TRBJ1-4; V gene: TRBV12-3/TRBV12-4; CDR3 protein: CASSWSQGGEKLFF; CDR3 DNA: TGTGCCAGCAGTTGGTCGCAGGGGGGAGAAAAACTGTTTTTT
clone size: many; D gene: -; J gene: TRBJ2-1; V gene: TRBV7-2; CDR3 protein: CASSAGLYNEQFF; CDR3 DNA: TGTGCCAGCAGCGCGGGACTTTACAATGAGCAGTTCTTC
clone size: -; D gene: -; J gene: TRBJ2-1; V gene: TRBV4-3; CDR3 protein: CASSHQTDSSYNEQFF; CDR3 DNA: TGCGCCAGCAGCCACCAGACAGACAGCTCCTACAATGAGCAGTTCTTC
clone size: -; D gene: -; J gene: TRBJ2-1; V gene: TRBV7-2; CDR3 protein: CASSLEGHPYNEQFF; CDR3 DNA: TGTGCCAGCAGCTTAGAGGGGCACCCCTACAATGAGCAGTTCTTC
clone size: few; D gene: -; J gene: TRBJ2-2; V gene: TRBV20-1; CDR3 protein: CSARDRGAGTGELFF; CDR3 DNA: TGCAGTGCTAGAGATCGAGGGGCTGGCACCGGGGAGCTGTTTTTT
clone size: many; D gene: -; J gene: TRBJ2-5; V gene: TRBV7-2; CDR3 protein: CASSSLGGTQYF; CDR3 DNA: TGTGCCAGCAGCTCATTGGGTGGGACCCAGTACTTC
clone size: many; D gene: -; J gene: TRBJ1-1; V gene: TRBV15; CDR3 protein: CATSTHRANTEAFF; CDR3 DNA: TGTGCCACCAGCACCCACAGGGCGAACACTGAAGCTTTCTTT
clone size: medium-sized; D gene: -; J gene: TRBJ2-1; V gene: TRBV7-2; CDR3 protein: CASSLNGAGNEQFF; CDR3 DNA: TGTGCCAGCAGCTTAAACGGGGCGGGGAATGAGCAGTTCTTC
clone size: many; D gene: -; J gene: TRBJ1-3; V gene: TRBV2; CDR3 protein: CASTERPGLSGNTIYF; CDR3 DNA: TGTGCCAGCACTGAGCGTCCAGGTCTCTCTGGAAACACCATATATTTT
clone size: many; D gene: -; J gene: TRBJ2-5; V gene: TRBV29-1; CDR3 protein: CSVAAGFRETQYF; CDR3 DNA: TGCAGCGTTGCAGCCGGTTTTCGGGAGACCCAGTACTTC
clone size: few; D gene: -; J gene: TRBJ2-1; V gene: TRBV24-1; CDR3 protein: CATSVGGSKAYNEQFF; CDR3 DNA: TGTGCCACCAGTGTAGGGGGATCTAAGGCCTACAATGAGCAGTTCTTC